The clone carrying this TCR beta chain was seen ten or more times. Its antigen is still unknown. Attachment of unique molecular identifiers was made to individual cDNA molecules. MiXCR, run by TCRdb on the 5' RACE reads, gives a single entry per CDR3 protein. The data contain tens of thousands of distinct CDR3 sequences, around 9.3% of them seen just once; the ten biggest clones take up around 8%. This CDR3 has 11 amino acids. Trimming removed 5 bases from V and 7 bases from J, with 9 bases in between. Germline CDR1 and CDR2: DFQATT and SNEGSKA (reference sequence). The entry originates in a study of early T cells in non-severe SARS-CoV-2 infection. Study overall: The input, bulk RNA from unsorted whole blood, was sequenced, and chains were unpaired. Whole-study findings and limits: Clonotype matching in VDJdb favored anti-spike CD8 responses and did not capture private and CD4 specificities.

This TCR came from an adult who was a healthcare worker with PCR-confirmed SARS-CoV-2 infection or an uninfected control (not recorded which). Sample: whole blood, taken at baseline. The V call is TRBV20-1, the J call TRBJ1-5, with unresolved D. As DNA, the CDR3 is TGCAGTGCTCAAGAACTCCAGCCCCAGCATTTT. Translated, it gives CSAQELQPQHF.